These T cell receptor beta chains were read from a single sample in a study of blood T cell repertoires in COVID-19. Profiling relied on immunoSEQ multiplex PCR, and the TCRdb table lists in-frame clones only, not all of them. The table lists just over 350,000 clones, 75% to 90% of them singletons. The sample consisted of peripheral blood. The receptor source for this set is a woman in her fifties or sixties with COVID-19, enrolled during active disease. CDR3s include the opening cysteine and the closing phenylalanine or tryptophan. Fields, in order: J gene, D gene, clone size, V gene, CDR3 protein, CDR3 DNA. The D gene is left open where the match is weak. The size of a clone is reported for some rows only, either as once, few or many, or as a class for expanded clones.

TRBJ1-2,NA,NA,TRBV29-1,CSATGGGPGYTF,TGCAGCGCTACTGGCGGGGGACCTGGCTACACCTTC
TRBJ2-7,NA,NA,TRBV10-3,CAISDLRVSYEQYF,TGTGCCATCAGTGATTTGAGGGTCTCCTACGAGCAGTACTTC
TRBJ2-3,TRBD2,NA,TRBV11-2,CASSWGAGGRDTQYF,TGTGCCAGCAGCTGGGGAGCGGGGGGGCGAGATACGCAGTATTTT
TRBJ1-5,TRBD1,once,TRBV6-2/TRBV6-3,CASSVTGGWMPQHF,TGTGCCAGCAGTGTAACAGGGGGATGGATGCCCCAGCATTTT
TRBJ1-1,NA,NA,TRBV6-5,CASRDTFEAFF,TGTGCCAGCAGGGACACCTTTGAAGCTTTCTTT
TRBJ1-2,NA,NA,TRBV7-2,CASSLSGNSYGYTF,TGTGCCAGCAGCCTTTCAGGGAATTCCTATGGCTACACCTTC
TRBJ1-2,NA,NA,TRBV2,CASSDLGADGYTF,TGTGCCAGCAGTGATTTGGGGGCAGATGGCTACACCTTC
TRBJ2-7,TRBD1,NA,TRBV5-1,CASSLGQGQYEQYF,TGCGCCAGCAGCTTGGGACAGGGGCAATACGAGCAGTACTTC
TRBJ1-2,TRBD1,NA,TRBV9,CASSVGQGALGYTF,TGTGCCAGCAGCGTAGGACAGGGGGCTTTGGGCTACACCTTC
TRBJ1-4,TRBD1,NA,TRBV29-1,CSVLAQGDEKLFF,TGCAGCGTCCTTGCCCAGGGGGATGAAAAACTGTTTTTT
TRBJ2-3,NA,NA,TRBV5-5,CASSLGQFSDTQYF,TGTGCCAGCAGCTTGGGACAGTTTTCAGATACGCAGTATTTT
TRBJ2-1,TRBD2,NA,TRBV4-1,CASRQPGQGLAGGHNEQFF,TGCGCCAGCAGACAGCCAGGACAGGGGCTAGCGGGGGGACACAATGAGCAGTTCTTC
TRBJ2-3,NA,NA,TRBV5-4,CASSRSSVQDTQYF,TGTGCCAGCAGCCGAAGCAGCGTGCAAGATACGCAGTATTTT
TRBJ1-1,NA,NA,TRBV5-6,CASSLDPGENTEAFF,TGTGCCAGCAGCTTGGACCCAGGGGAGAACACTGAAGCTTTCTTT
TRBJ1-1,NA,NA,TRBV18,CASSQRVLGTEAFF,TGTGCCAGCTCACAGAGGGTGTTGGGCACTGAAGCTTTCTTT
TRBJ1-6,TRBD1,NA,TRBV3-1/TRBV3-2,CASSRGAGGDSPLHF,TGTGCCAGCAGCCGCGGCGCAGGGGGCGATTCACCCCTCCACTTT
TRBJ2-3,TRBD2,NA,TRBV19,CASSFPGKRGDTDTQYF,TGTGCCAGTAGTTTCCCCGGGAAGCGGGGCGACACAGATACGCAGTATTTT